The 28 T cell receptor beta chains listed next were all sequenced from one sample in a study of blood T cell repertoires in COVID-19. Method: immunoSEQ multiplex PCR; TCRdb's copy keeps in-frame clones and lacks some. The table shows 150,000 to 200,000 clones, with 82% occurring only once. The sequenced sample consisted of PBMCs or T cells enriched from blood (not recorded which). These TCRs come from an older woman with acute COVID-19.

The genes are TRBV3-1 (or the pseudogene TRBV3-2) and TRBJ2-3; weak D call: TRBD2 (6 bases). This CDR3 has 16 amino acids. V was shortened by 3 bases and J by 2 bases, with 15 bases between the two germline ends. Germline V gene sequence: CDR1 LGHDT, CDR2 YNNKEL (reference sequence). Here the CDR3 reads CASSQRLERLTDTQYF. In nucleotides, the CDR3 is TGTGCCAGCAGCCAGAGACTAGAGAGGCTCACAGATACGCAGTATTTT.

The chain uses TRBV30 and TRBJ2-2, with D possibly being TRBD2 (5 bases). Germline V lookup: CDR1 GTSNPN, CDR2 SVGIG (reference sequence). The CDR3 extends over 21 amino acids. The V end was cut by 4 bases, the J end by 0 bases, with 30 bases between. CDR3 nucleotides: TGTGCCTGGAAATCTTCGGTACCTTCTCCCCGTAGCGATTCGAACACCGGGGAGCTGTTTTTT. Residues: CAWKSSVPSPRSDSNTGELFF.

The chain joins TRBV7-2 to TRBJ1-2, with D possibly matching TRBD1 (5 bases). V lost 5 bases to trimming and J lost 7 bases, with 17 bases between them. CDR1 is SGHTA, CDR2 FQGNSA, per germline. CDR3 length: 14 residues. The CDR3 spells CASSKTATNVGYTF. In nucleotides, the CDR3 is TGTGCCAGCAGCAAGACAGCCACCAACGTTGGCTACACCTTC.

This clone was counted only a few times. V usage is TRBV6-2 or TRBV6-3 and J usage is TRBJ2-5, with D possibly being TRBD1 (6 bases). The V gene's germline CDR1 is MNHEY and CDR2 SVGEGT. Trimming removed 5 bases from V and 5 bases from J, with 12 bases in between. CDR3 size: 13 residues. In nucleotides, the CDR3 is TGTGCCAGCAGTATTCGAAGGGGGGAGACCCAGTACTTC. Its protein product is CASSIRRGETQYF.

This sequence joins TRBV7-2 and TRBJ1-5; 8 bases fit TRBD1. V shed 5 bases, J shed 5 bases, and the junction held 5 bases outside the gene matches. Germline loops: CDR1 SGHTA, CDR2 FQGNSA. There are 14 residues in the CDR3. In nucleotides, the CDR3 is TGTGCCAGCAGCCCTGGGACAGGAGATCAGCCCCAGCATTTT. This gives the protein CASSPGTGDQPQHF.

The chain carries TRBV5-4 and TRBJ1-6, with no clear D. V dropped 3 bases and J dropped 6 bases, with 4 bases sitting between them. This CDR3 has 12 amino acids. Germline CDR1 reads SGHNT; CDR2 reads YYREEE (reference sequence). CDR3 in amino acids: CASSSTNSPLHF. In DNA form, the CDR3 reads TGTGCCAGCAGCTCTACTAATTCACCCCTCCACTTT. Full variable domain (outside the CDR3, taken from reference TRBV5-4 and TRBJ1-6): ETGVTQSPTHLIKTRGQQVTLRCSSQSGHNTVSWYQQALGQGPQFIFQYYREEENGRGNFPPRFSGLQFPNYSSELNVNALELDDSALYLCASSSTNSPLHFGNGTRLTVT.

The chain recombines TRBV2 with TRBJ1-2; 7 bases fit TRBD1. Germline lookup yields CDR1 SNHLY and CDR2 FYNNEI. This CDR3 is built from 16 residues. The V segment lost 6 bases and the J segment 1 base; nucleotides outside the gene matches: 11. In DNA, the CDR3 is TGTGCCAGCAGACCGACAGGGCGTGGGGGTAACTATGGCTACACCTTC. As protein: CASRPTGRGGNYGYTF.

The V gene is TRBV10-3, the J gene TRBJ1-5, with a tentative D call TRBD1 (5 bases). Germline V gives CDR1 ENHRY, CDR2 SYGVKD. Trimming shortened V by 6 bases and J by 2 bases, and 11 bases separated the two germline ends. The CDR3 consists of 14 residues. This chain's CDR3 is CAIRQGLGNQPQHF. DNA of the CDR3: TGTGCCATCAGGCAGGGTCTTGGCAATCAGCCCCAGCATTTT.

V and J are TRBV7-8 and TRBJ2-1, with D possibly matching TRBD1 (6 bases). CDR3 length: 12 residues. V was trimmed by 8 bases and J by 16 bases, leaving 21 bases between them. Per the germline V gene, CDR1 is SGHVS and CDR2 is FQNEAQ. This CDR3 reads CASGPLGAWKFF. The DNA for the CDR3 is TGTGCCAGCGGACCACTGGGGGCTTGGAAATTCTTC.

The J gene is TRBJ1-1, the V gene TRBV5-4; D is perhaps TRBD1 (5 bases). V shed 1 base and J shed 5 bases, with 12 bases lying between them. Germline V lookup: CDR1 SGHNT, CDR2 YYREEE (reference sequence). The CDR3 runs 14 residues. The chain's CDR3 is CASSLPREETEAFF. CDR3 in DNA: TGTGCCAGCAGCTTGCCCAGGGAGGAAACTGAAGCTTTCTTT.

The gene calls are TRBV7-2 and TRBJ2-1, with D tentatively TRBD2 (5 bases). Per germline, CDR1 SGHTA and CDR2 FQGNSA. The V gene lost 5 bases and the J gene lost 8 bases, with 13 bases spanning the gap. The CDR3 consists of 13 residues. The DNA of the CDR3 is TGTGCCAGCAGCCCTACTAGTTTGCATGAGCAGTTCTTC. Translating it yields CASSPTSLHEQFF.

The V and J genes are TRBV30 and TRBJ1-6, with D possibly being TRBD1 (6 bases). V lost 7 bases to trimming and J lost 0 bases, with 13 bases between them. The germline CDR1 and CDR2 sequences are GTSNPN and SVGIG (reference sequence). The CDR3 runs to 15 residues. Here the CDR3 DNA reads TGTGCCTCCAGGACAGCTAGCTCCTATAATTCACCCCTCCACTTT. Translated, it gives CASRTASSYNSPLHF. Full variable domain (rest looked up from reference TRBV30 and TRBJ1-6): SQTIHQWPATLVQPVGSPLSLECTVEGTSNPNLYWYRQAAGRGLQLLFYSVGIGQISSEVPQNLSASRPQDRQFILSSKKLLLSDSGFYLCASRTASSYNSPLHFGNGTRLTVT.

V is TRBV5-1 and J is TRBJ2-3; D is possibly TRBD2 (5 bases). Trimming left V 4 bases short and J 11 bases short, with 17 bases between. Germline V CDR1 and CDR2: SGHRS, YFSETQ. The CDR3 is made up of 13 amino acids. The CDR3, as DNA: TGCGCCAGCAGCCCCGTCTCCGGGGATGTGCAGTATTTT. Encoded protein: CASSPVSGDVQYF. Drawing the rest from reference TRBV5-1 and TRBJ2-3, the complete variable domain is KAGVTQTPRYLIKTRGQQVTLSCSPISGHRSVSWYQQTPGQGLQFLFEYFSETQRNKGNFPGRFSGRQFSNSRSEMNVSTLELGDSALYLCASSPVSGDVQYFGPGTRLTVL.

The chain is built from TRBV7-2 and TRBJ2-3, with 11 nucleotides matching TRBD2. The CDR3 has 15 amino acids. CDR1 is SGHTA, CDR2 FQGNSA, per germline. Trimming took 4 bases from V and 4 from J; bases not matched to a gene: 4. The CDR3 DNA reads TGTGCCAGCAGCTCCACTAGCGGGGGCCCAGATACGCAGTATTTT. It translates to CASSSTSGGPDTQYF.

The CDR3 nucleotides are TGTGCCAGCAGTGAGGACAGGTCGTATGGCTACACCTTC. Encoded protein: CASSEDRSYGYTF. The rearrangement joins TRBV2 to TRBJ1-2, with 7 bases identical to TRBD1. The CDR3 totals 13 residues. CDR1 SNHLY and CDR2 FYNNEI come from the germline V gene. J was trimmed by 5 bases and V by 3 bases; bases with no gene match: 3.

The rearrangement joins TRBV5-1 to TRBJ2-5; 8 nucleotides agree with TRBD2. The CDR3 spans 15 residues. Germline trimming cut 0 bases from V and 4 bases from J; bases unmatched to any gene: 5. Germline V gene sequence: CDR1 SGHRS, CDR2 YFSETQ. The CDR3 here is CASSLEGLGGETQYF. The CDR3 DNA is TGCGCCAGCAGCTTGGAGGGACTAGGAGGAGAGACCCAGTACTTC.

The chain uses TRBV7-2 and TRBJ1-3; D unresolved. V dropped 3 bases and J dropped 8 bases, with 5 bases sitting between them. The germline gives CDR1 SGHTA, CDR2 FQGNSA. This CDR3 is built from 11 residues. CDR3 amino acids: CASSFEDTIYF. CDR3 coding DNA: TGTGCCAGCAGCTTCGAGGACACCATATATTTT. Together with reference TRBV7-2 and TRBJ1-3, the CDR3 gives the full variable domain: GAGVSQSPSNKVTEKGKDVELRCDPISGHTALYWYRQSLGQGLEFLIYFQGNSAPDKSGLPSDRFSAERTGGSVSTLTIQRTQQEDSAVYLCASSFEDTIYFGEGSWLTVV.

The J gene is TRBJ1-2, the V gene TRBV4-3; the D gene is possibly TRBD1 (5 bases). This CDR3 contains 14 residues. With 4 bases removed from V and 3 bases from J, the gap between germline ends came to 12 bases. CDR1 LGHNA and CDR2 YSLEER come from the germline V gene. CDR3: CASSRARGDYGYTF. The CDR3 DNA follows: TGCGCCAGCAGCCGAGCCCGGGGGGACTATGGCTACACCTTC.

J is TRBJ1-1 and V is TRBV2; 8 bases match TRBD1. This CDR3 region has 13 residues. Losses at the gene ends were 8 bases for V and 6 bases for J; bases not matched to a gene: 8. Germline CDR1 is SNHLY and CDR2 is FYNNEI. CDR3 protein: CASQGAYWAEAFF. The DNA of the CDR3 is TGTGCCAGCCAGGGGGCATATTGGGCTGAAGCTTTCTTT.

The chain recombines TRBV25-1 with TRBJ2-4; 7 bases agree with TRBD1. The CDR3 runs 14 residues. Trimming took 8 bases from V and 5 from J; bases not matched to a gene: 9. The germline V gene encodes CDR1 MGHDK and CDR2 SYGVNS. CDR3 sequence: CASGRHRGENIQYF. The CDR3, as DNA: TGTGCCAGCGGGAGACACAGGGGAGAAAACATTCAGTACTTC.

The gene calls are TRBV24-1 and TRBJ1-2; D may be TRBD1 (6 bases). CDR1 is KGHDR, CDR2 SFDVKD, per germline. V lost 10 bases and J 2 bases, leaving 16 bases between the germline ends. This CDR3 region has 14 residues. DNA for the CDR3: TGTGCCACTTCAACCTCCAGGGGAAACTATGGCTACACCTTC. It yields the protein CATSTSRGNYGYTF.

The chain couples TRBV10-2 to TRBJ2-7; 8 nucleotides agree with TRBD2. This CDR3 has 14 residues. Germline-derived CDR1 and CDR2 are WSHSY and SAAADI. The ends lost 0 bases at V and 6 bases at J; junction bases unmatched: 4. DNA of the CDR3: TGCGCCAGCAGTGAGTCCGGCGGGAGGCCCGAGCAGTACTTC. This sequence encodes CASSESGGRPEQYF.

The gene calls are TRBV15 and TRBJ2-5; D gene ambiguous. Trimming shortened V by 3 bases and J by 2 bases, and 16 bases separated the two germline ends. The germline V gene encodes CDR1 LNHNV and CDR2 YYDKDF (reference sequence). This CDR3 comprises 16 residues. CDR3 nucleotide sequence: TGTGCCACCAGCAGGGGTTCTGGATTACAGCAAGAGACCCAGTACTTC. Protein product: CATSRGSGLQQETQYF.

The chain combines TRBV5-4 with TRBJ2-7, with D unresolved. This CDR3 is built from 13 residues. The V and J ends lost 4 bases and 2 bases respectively, with 10 bases between them. Germline V lookup: CDR1 SGHNT, CDR2 YYREEE (reference sequence). CDR3 coding DNA: TGTGCCAGCAGCGTGGACGGAGCCTACGAGCAGTACTTC. This codes for CASSVDGAYEQYF.

The chain recombines TRBV7-8 with TRBJ1-6, with a possible D match to TRBD1 (6 bases). The CDR3 length is 15 residues. V lost 0 bases and J lost 10, with 13 bases in between. The V gene's germline CDR1 is SGHVS and CDR2 FQNEAQ. CDR3 region: CASSLAARGSSPLHF. The CDR3 nucleotides are TGTGCCAGCAGCTTAGCAGCCAGGGGATCCTCACCCCTCCACTTT.

CDR3 DNA: TGTGCCAGCTCACCACCCCGACGGACAGGGGGAGGCGGCTACACCTTC. Encoded protein: CASSPPRRTGGGGYTF. The chain uses TRBV18 and TRBJ1-2; 10 bases agree with TRBD1. The CDR3 spans 16 residues. The V segment lost 0 bases and the J segment 8 bases; nucleotides outside the gene matches: 9. Germline values: CDR1 KGHSH, CDR2 LQKENI. Variable domain in full (rest from reference TRBV18 and TRBJ1-2): NAGVMQNPRHLVRRRGQEARLRCSPMKGHSHVYWYRQLPEEGLKFMVYLQKENIIDESGMPKERFSAEFPKEGPSILRIQQVVRGDSAAYFCASSPPRRTGGGGYTFGSGTRLTVV.

This clone was found once. The chain recombines TRBV18 with TRBJ2-3, with a weak D call TRBD2 (6 bases). The germline CDR1 and CDR2 sequences are KGHSH and LQKENI. The CDR3 runs to 15 residues. V was cut by 1 base and J by 0 bases, with 8 bases left in between. The CDR3 nucleotides are TGTGCCAGCTCACCACTACGGGGGAGCACAGATACGCAGTATTTT. Its translation: CASSPLRGSTDTQYF.

This chain uses TRBV7-9 with TRBJ1-1, with D tentatively TRBD1 (6 bases). V was shortened by 2 bases and J by 11 bases, with 12 bases between the two germline ends. The CDR3 is 12 residues long. Germline CDR1 SEHNR, CDR2 FQNEAQ (reference sequence). CDR3 residues: CASSLFQGPAFF. DNA of the CDR3: TGTGCCAGCAGCTTATTCCAGGGGCCGGCTTTCTTT.